Below, 28 T cell receptor beta chains from the same sample are listed, as sequenced in a study of T cells in Graves' hyperthyroidism and ophthalmopathy. The investigators amplified TCR beta CDR3 regions from RNA transcripts. A set of HTBI primers served as the primers for a first-round RT-PCR of the TCR CDR3. Via MiXCR, TCRdb re-called the multiplex PCR reads, giving one row per CDR3 protein. The table has about 180,000 distinct CDR3 sequences, about 17% seen once. Sequencing input: blood. These receptor sequences come from a woman in her forties or fifties with Graves' hyperthyroidism.

The table lists this clonotype with many counts. The V call is TRBV6-1, the J call TRBJ2-7; 10 positions match TRBD1. The CDR3 runs to 13 residues. Germline lookup yields CDR1 MNHNS and CDR2 SASEGT. V dropped 5 bases and J dropped 6; count of bases not matched to a gene: 4. CDR3 nucleotide sequence: TGTGCCAGCAGTTCCCGACAGGGGGCCGAGCAGTACTTC. Protein product: CASSSRQGAEQYF.

This clonotype was observed at least ten times. The chain uses TRBV20-1 and TRBJ1-6; 7 nucleotides match TRBD1. The CDR3 is 15 residues long. The V gene's germline CDR1 is DFQATT and CDR2 SNEGSKA (reference sequence). V was pared by 2 bases and J by 4 bases, with 5 bases of the junction left unmatched. The CDR3 bases are TGCAGTGCTAGATTATCGGGACAGTATAATTCACCCCTCCACTTT. Translation: CSARLSGQYNSPLHF.

This clonotype appeared a few times. This sequence joins TRBV12-5 and TRBJ2-5; 8 positions match TRBD2. From germline, CDR1 is LGHNT and CDR2 FRNRAP. The trim removed 1 base at V and 9 bases at J, leaving 13 bases unmatched. This CDR3 is built from 16 residues. The CDR3 bases are TGTGCTAGTGGTTTGGAGTCCGGGGGGGGACCGGGGGCCCAGTACTTC. This gives the protein CASGLESGGGPGAQYF.

This clonotype was recorded at least ten times. The gene calls are TRBV28 and TRBJ2-1, with 7 bases aligning to TRBD2. Germline CDR1 is MDHEN and CDR2 is SYDVKM. Trimming removed 7 bases from V and 4 bases from J; junction bases left unmatched: 10. CDR3 size: 15 residues. The CDR3, as DNA: TGTGCCAGCAATTCAGCGGGGCCCAGTTACAATGAGCAGTTCTTC. This sequence encodes CASNSAGPSYNEQFF.

Many counts were recorded for this clonotype. V usage is TRBV9 and J usage is TRBJ2-2, with D possibly TRBD1 on 6 matching bases. The CDR3 has 17 residues. The germline gives CDR1 SGDLS, CDR2 YYNGEE. Trimming removed 3 bases at V and 2 bases at J, with 17 bases between. The CDR3, as DNA: TGTGCCAGCAGCGACAGGGTCGTAGATGGAAACACCGGGGAGCTGTTTTTT. Translating it yields CASSDRVVDGNTGELFF.

This clonotype came up many times. The V and J genes are TRBV6-2 or TRBV6-3 and TRBJ2-1; TRBD2 matches 10 bases. V dropped 2 bases and J dropped 9; count of bases not matched to a gene: 10. Germline V CDR1 and CDR2: MNHEY, SVGEGT. The CDR3 is 16 residues long. CDR3 bases: TGTGCCAGCAGTTACGCCTTAGCGGGGGGTCAAATTGAGCAGTTCTTC. Amino acids: CASSYALAGGQIEQFF.

This clonotype came up a few times. This chain connects TRBV20-1 to TRBJ1-4; 12 bases fit TRBD1. CDR3 size: 12 residues. J was trimmed by 8 bases and V by 5 bases; bases with no gene match: 0. CDR1 and CDR2 from the germline V gene are DFQATT and SNEGSKA (reference sequence). The CDR3 sequence is CSAGTGGEKLFF. The CDR3 nucleotides are TGCAGTGCTGGGACAGGGGGCGAAAAACTGTTTTTT.

This clonotype came up a few times. This chain connects TRBV3-1 to TRBJ2-5, with D possibly called TRBD1 or TRBD2 (6 bases each). Germline V gene data show CDR1 as LGHDT and CDR2 as YNNKEL (reference sequence). The CDR3 is 14 amino acids. Deletions cut 3 bases from V and 5 bases from J, with 13 bases between. The CDR3 DNA follows: TGTGCCAGCAGCCACCGGGGGCAGTTGGAGACCCAGTACTTC. This translates into CASSHRGQLETQYF.

This clonotype has ten or more counts. The chain couples TRBV2 to TRBJ2-5; no reliable D call. The CDR3 covers 11 residues. The germline V gene has CDR1 SNHLY and CDR2 FYNNEI. Between the trimmed V and J ends, which lost 1 base and 5 bases, there was a span of 2 bases. Written as DNA, the CDR3 is TGTGCCAGCAGTGAAGGGGAGACCCAGTACTTC. It yields the protein CASSEGETQYF.

The sample holds many counts of this clonotype. The chain couples TRBV29-1 to TRBJ2-1; D possibly corresponds to TRBD2 (5 bases). The V gene's germline CDR1 is SQVTM and CDR2 ANQGSEA. The ends were cut back, 7 bases at V and 4 bases at J, with 11 bases in the middle. This CDR3 spans 12 amino acids. The CDR3, as DNA: TGCAGCGCCGGACTTGAGTACAATGAGCAGTTCTTC. It specifies CSAGLEYNEQFF.

V is TRBV28 and J is TRBJ2-1, with 8 bases matching TRBD1. Trimming cost V 6 bases and J 4 bases; bases outside gene matches: 14. Per the germline V gene, CDR1 is MDHEN and CDR2 is SYDVKM. This CDR3 spans 17 amino acids. The CDR3 here is CASRTYQGAQGYNEQFF. CDR3 nucleotide sequence: TGTGCCAGCAGGACCTACCAGGGGGCCCAAGGGTACAATGAGCAGTTCTTC.

About this clonotype: A clone one base away is much larger, so this may be a read error. The V gene is TRBV2, the J gene TRBJ2-1, with 11 bases aligning to TRBD2. V lost 8 bases to trimming and J lost 9 bases; unmatched junction nucleotides: 12. CDR3 length: 15 residues. In germline, CDR1 is SNHLY, CDR2 FYNNEI. The CDR3 reads CASRPGTSGASEQFF. CDR3 coding DNA: TGTGCCAGCCGTCCCGGGACTAGCGGTGCTTCTGAGCAGTTCTTC.

In its sample, this clonotype was seen many times. The chain employs TRBV2 and TRBJ2-3; 9 bases are a match to TRBD2. The CDR3 is made up of 18 amino acids. CDR1 and CDR2 from the germline V gene are SNHLY and FYNNEI. Germline trimming cut 4 bases from V and 0 bases from J; bases unmatched to any gene: 11. The DNA for the CDR3 is TGTGCCAGCAGTGTTAGCGGGGGCCTCACCAGGAGCACAGATACGCAGTATTTT. It specifies CASSVSGGLTRSTDTQYF.

This clonotype was found many times. V usage is TRBV5-1 and J usage is TRBJ2-1; 8 bases line up with TRBD2. This CDR3 comprises 15 residues. Trimming cost V 7 bases and J 3 bases; bases outside gene matches: 9. Germline assignment: CDR1 SGHRS and CDR2 YFSETQ. The CDR3 coding sequence is TGCGCCAGCGTGGGTATAGCGGGGCTCTACAATGAGCAGTTCTTC. This encodes CASVGIAGLYNEQFF.

This clonotype was counted ten times or more. This chain links TRBV12-3 or TRBV12-4 with TRBJ1-4; no clear D. Trimming cost V 5 bases and J 3 bases, with 10 bases left between them. This CDR3 comprises 14 residues. DNA for the CDR3: TGTGCCAGCAGTCATAGGGCAGCTAATGAAAAACTGTTTTTT. Amino acid sequence: CASSHRAANEKLFF.

This clonotype was seen at least ten times. The rearrangement links TRBV7-2 to TRBJ2-3, with 7 bases fitting TRBD1. CDR1 is SGHTA, CDR2 FQGNSA, per germline. The V gene end was trimmed by 4 bases and the J gene end by 10 bases; junction bases not matched to a gene: 5. This CDR3 contains 12 residues. CDR3 sequence: CASSSPGGPQYF. The CDR3 nucleotides read TGTGCCAGCAGCTCACCAGGGGGACCGCAGTATTTT.

This clonotype was observed at least ten times. The genes are TRBV6-1 and TRBJ1-6; tentative D call: TRBD1 (5 bases). This CDR3 comprises 15 residues. The germline V and J ends were trimmed by 4 bases and 8 bases, with 15 bases remaining between them. From germline, CDR1 is MNHNS and CDR2 SASEGT. The CDR3 sequence is CASSVTQGADSPLHF. The CDR3 DNA follows: TGTGCCAGCAGTGTCACGCAAGGGGCCGATTCACCCCTCCACTTT.

The chain combines TRBV9 with TRBJ1-1; D ambiguous. Looked up from germline, CDR1 is SGDLS and CDR2 is YYNGEE. V lost 0 bases to trimming and J lost 2 bases, with 11 bases between them. CDR3 length: 15 residues. CDR3 in DNA: TGTGCCAGCAGCGTAGTCTATGGCAGCAACACTGAAGCTTTCTTT. It codes for CASSVVYGSNTEAFF. Variable domain in full (rest from reference TRBV9 and TRBJ1-1): DSGVTQTPKHLITATGQRVTLRCSPRSGDLSVYWYQQSLDQGLQFLIQYYNGEERAKGNILERFSAQQFPDLHSELNLSSLELGDSALYFCASSVVYGSNTEAFFGQGTRLTVV.

This chain connects TRBV4-2 to TRBJ2-7; D call uncertain. Germline V gives CDR1 LGHNA, CDR2 YNFKEQ. The CDR3 is made up of 13 amino acids. The V gene lost 1 base and the J gene lost 4 bases, with 8 bases spanning the gap. The CDR3, as DNA: TGTGCCAGCAGCCAAGCCGGGTTGTACGAGCAGTACTTC. Protein product: CASSQAGLYEQYF.

In its sample, this clonotype was seen many times. This chain uses TRBV15 with TRBJ2-3, with a possible D match to TRBD1 (6 bases). The germline V gene has CDR1 LNHNV and CDR2 YYDKDF (reference sequence). Trimming pared 1 base from V and 4 bases from J, leaving 12 bases between. The CDR3 loop spans 15 amino acids. This chain's CDR3 is CATSRGLTGPDTQYF. The CDR3 nucleotides read TGTGCCACCAGCAGAGGATTAACAGGGCCAGATACGCAGTATTTT.

This clonotype was seen ten or more times. This sequence joins TRBV7-6 and TRBJ2-3; D perhaps matches TRBD1 (5 bases). Trimming took off 4 bases at V and 2 bases at J, with 10 bases between the two ends. Germline V gene lookup returns CDR1 SGHVS and CDR2 FNYEAQ. The CDR3 runs to 14 residues. The CDR3 loop reads CASSYDSLTDTQYF. The CDR3 region has the DNA TGTGCCAGCAGCTACGACAGCCTCACAGATACGCAGTATTTT.

This clonotype occurred many times. The chain joins TRBV9 to TRBJ2-1, with no clear D. The ends were cut back, 4 bases at V and 6 bases at J, with 11 bases in the middle. CDR3 size: 13 residues. CDR1 is SGDLS and CDR2 is YYNGEE in the germline V gene. CDR3 loop: CASSTRTTNEQFF. The CDR3 nucleotides are TGTGCCAGCAGCACCCGGACGACCAATGAGCAGTTCTTC. Full variable domain (remainder filled in from reference TRBV9 and TRBJ2-1): DSGVTQTPKHLITATGQRVTLRCSPRSGDLSVYWYQQSLDQGLQFLIQYYNGEERAKGNILERFSAQQFPDLHSELNLSSLELGDSALYFCASSTRTTNEQFFGPGTRLTVL.

This clonotype was picked up many times. V usage is TRBV5-1 and J usage is TRBJ2-7; D perhaps matches TRBD1 (7 bases). The V gene's germline CDR1 is SGHRS and CDR2 YFSETQ. V dropped 6 bases and J dropped 1 base, with 11 bases sitting between them. This CDR3 region has 13 residues. CDR3 in amino acids: CASTGGQSYEQYF. The CDR3 coding sequence is TGCGCCAGCACCGGGGGACAGTCCTACGAGCAGTACTTC.

This clonotype was seen ten or more times. The rearrangement links TRBV12-3 or TRBV12-4 to TRBJ1-2; D call uncertain. Trimming removed 2 bases at V and 4 bases at J, with 14 bases between. The CDR3 sequence is 15 residues long. CDR3 in DNA: TGTGCCAGCAGTTTACGGGGAGCTGCATCCTATGGCTACACCTTC. It specifies CASSLRGAASYGYTF.

This clonotype came up many times. The chain uses TRBV3-1 and TRBJ1-3; D may be TRBD1 (5 bases). The germline V and J ends were trimmed by 1 base and 0 bases, with 7 bases remaining between them. Germline CDR1 reads LGHDT; CDR2 reads YNNKEL (reference sequence). This CDR3 has 15 residues. The CDR3 DNA reads as TGTGCCAGCAGCCAAGCGGGGGACTCTGGAAACACCATATATTTT. This sequence encodes CASSQAGDSGNTIYF.

The chain joins TRBV2 to TRBJ2-5, with D perhaps TRBD2 (7 bases). The CDR3 has 11 amino acids. V gave up 9 bases and J gave up 10 bases, with 15 bases separating them. CDR1 and CDR2 from the germline V gene are SNHLY and FYNNEI. The CDR3 is CARGGGPNQYF. CDR3 nucleotides: TGTGCCAGAGGGGGGGGGCCTAACCAGTACTTC.

This chain uses TRBV20-1 with TRBJ2-5; 11 nucleotides agree with TRBD1. V was clipped by 0 bases and J by 5 bases; unmatched bases: 8. The CDR3 has 16 amino acids. CDR1 is DFQATT, CDR2 SNEGSKA, per germline (reference sequence). CDR3 in amino acids: CSARDPGQGGTETQYF. CDR3 nucleotide sequence: TGCAGTGCTAGAGATCCGGGACAGGGGGGTACGGAGACCCAGTACTTC.

This clonotype came up a few times. A much larger clone sits a single nucleotide away, making a read error possible. The CDR3: CASSVGLAAREAQYF. The CDR3 DNA follows: TGTGCCAGCAGCGTAGGACTAGCGGCGAGGGAGGCCCAGTACTTC. The chain carries TRBV9 and TRBJ2-5; 9 positions match TRBD2. The CDR3 covers 15 residues. V shed 0 bases and J 9 bases; nucleotides not matched to a gene: 9. Germline V gene data show CDR1 as SGDLS and CDR2 as YYNGEE.